Included here is one TCR beta chain sequence, with context. The antigen is undetermined. The sample comes from a study of beta chain features in type 1 diabetes. Study results and limitations: In every one of the four CD4+ subsets, TCRB CDR3s were moderately but significantly shorter in Type 1 diabetes patients. Sequencing used cDNA, and cells with high TCR expression could therefore be over-represented. Possible PCR preference for shorter templates applied equally to patients and controls.

Isolated RNA was reverse transcribed in full, so expressed TCRB transcripts were sequenced. Only in-frame clones appear in the TCRdb table, and some are missing; sequencing was by immunoSEQ multiplex PCR. The repertoire holds roughly 150,000 clones, with about 7.9% as singletons. Purity exceeding 95% was reached by all sorted populations. The clonotype comes from a man between 18 and 29 years old with type 1 diabetes. Input material: central memory CD4+ T cells from blood.

CDR3 bases: TGTGCCAGCAGCCAAGATTTCACAGTCAACTATGGCTACACCTTC. This encodes CASSQDFTVNYGYTF. The V gene is TRBV4-2, the J gene TRBJ1-2; the D is unclear. Germline CDR1 and CDR2: LGHNA and YNFKEQ. V lost 0 bases and J lost 2, with 10 bases in between. CDR3 length: 15 amino acids.